The present T cell receptor (beta chain) was sequenced within a study of prognosis after radiotherapy for stage I lung cancer. Overall study context: Enrolled patients (around 13 men, six or seven women) had a median age of roughly 74 years and an age range of about 53 to 84 years. Notes on the study in general: Shannon entropy after stereotactic body radiation therapy was lower in patients who developed distant metastases.

This clonotype was observed a few times. Its cognate antigen is unknown. Using two-round multiplex PCR, the authors amplified TCR beta CDR3 from genomic DNA. The first round of PCR was done with primers that matched each TRBV and TRBJ gene. Each CDR3 protein is one row after TCRdb ran MiXCR on the multiplex PCR reads. The sample holds about 24,000 distinct CDR3 sequences, 40% seen once. J was trimmed by 5 bases and V by 6 bases; bases with no gene match: 8. This CDR3 comprises 13 residues. From germline, CDR1 is DFQATT and CDR2 SNEGSKA (reference sequence). The specimen was PBMCs, collected before or after stereotactic body radiation therapy (not recorded which). The sequence derives from a donor over 45 with non-small cell lung cancer. The V call is TRBV20-1, the J call TRBJ2-3; TRBD2 matches 7 bases. CDR3: CSARPSGEDTQYF. DNA of the CDR3: TGCAGTGCGCGCCCTAGCGGTGAAGATACGCAGTATTTT.